The 17 T cell receptor beta chains below were found in one sample sequenced in a study of T cells in tuberculosis. Assay: immunoSEQ multiplex PCR; the TCRdb copy retains only in-frame clones and omits some. The table records some 41,000 clones, around 94% of them present only once. Sequenced: PBMCs. The source is a donor between 10 and 29 years old with latent tuberculosis or without tuberculosis infection. Some clones in this sample may be carry-over from other donors' samples.

The chain combines TRBV7-2 with TRBJ2-1; 8 positions agree with TRBD2. This CDR3 has 15 amino acids. CDR1 is SGHTA and CDR2 is FQGNSA in the germline V gene. V trimming: 0 bases; J trimming: 2 bases; junction bases outside the gene matches: 0. The CDR3 is CASSLAAGAYNEQFF. The DNA for the CDR3 is TGTGCCAGCAGCTTAGCAGCGGGAGCCTACAATGAGCAGTTCTTC.

J is TRBJ2-4 and V is TRBV28; 8 positions match TRBD2. Germline CDR1 and CDR2: MDHEN and SYDVKM. The CDR3 has 17 residues. V dropped 5 bases and J dropped 1; count of bases not matched to a gene: 10. As DNA, the CDR3 is TGTGCCAGCAGTAAGTCTAGCGGGCCCGGGGCCAAAAACATTCAGTACTTC. It encodes CASSKSSGPGAKNIQYF.

The CDR3 DNA reads as TGCAGCGTTGAAGATTTGGGCACGGCTGGCTACACCTTC. Residues: CSVEDLGTAGYTF. The V call is TRBV29-1, the J call TRBJ1-2; D is unclear. V lost 0 bases and J lost 7, with 12 bases in between. The CDR3 runs 13 residues. CDR1 is SQVTM and CDR2 is ANQGSEA in the germline V gene.

This clone was seen a single time. The genes are TRBV4-1 and TRBJ2-5, with TRBD2 identical over 10 bases. Germline V CDR1 and CDR2: MGHRA, YSYEKL. J was trimmed by 2 bases and V by 3 bases; bases with no gene match: 3. The CDR3 extends over 15 amino acids. The CDR3 loop is CASSHSSGSQETQYF. DNA of the CDR3: TGCGCCAGCAGCCACTCTAGCGGGAGTCAAGAGACCCAGTACTTC.

The chain has TRBV7-9 and TRBJ1-1; 10 bases line up with TRBD1. Germline-derived CDR1 and CDR2 are SEHNR and FQNEAQ (reference sequence). V shed 5 bases and J 1 base; nucleotides not matched to a gene: 4. The CDR3 is made up of 15 amino acids. The CDR3 spells CASSTRQGANTEAFF. CDR3 sequence (DNA): TGTGCCAGCAGCACGCGACAGGGGGCGAACACTGAAGCTTTCTTT. The complete variable domain, with remaining parts taken from reference TRBV7-9 and TRBJ1-1, reads DTGVSQNPRHKITKRGQNVTFRCDPISEHNRLYWYRQTLGQGPEFLTYFQNEAQLEKSRLLSDRFSAERPKGSFSTLEIQRTEQGDSAMYLCASSTRQGANTEAFFGQGTRLTVV.

Written as DNA, the CDR3 is TGTGCCAGCAGCCAAGGACTAGCGTACACCGGGGAGCTGTTTTTT. Protein sequence: CASSQGLAYTGELFF. This chain joins TRBV7-8 and TRBJ2-2, with 9 bases that match TRBD2. Germline CDR1 SGHVS, CDR2 FQNEAQ. The CDR3 has 15 amino acids. The junction had 4 bases not matched to a gene; V was cut back by 5 bases and J by 3 bases.

J is TRBJ2-7 and V is TRBV5-6; 10 bases fit TRBD2. Germline V CDR1 and CDR2: SGHDT, YYEEEE. This CDR3 has 15 residues. V lost 5 bases to trimming and J lost 1 base; unmatched junction nucleotides: 6. In DNA, the CDR3 is TGTGCCAGCAGGGGTAGCGGGAGGACATCCTACGAGCAGTACTTC. Translation gives CASRGSGRTSYEQYF.

The chain joins TRBV5-1 to TRBJ1-3, with D perhaps TRBD1 (5 bases). The CDR3 covers 15 residues. Germline-derived CDR1 and CDR2 are SGHRS and YFSETQ. Trimming removed 1 base from V and 3 bases from J, with 11 bases in between. The CDR3: CASSLRGIFGNTIYF. The CDR3, as DNA: TGCGCCAGCAGCTTGAGGGGTATCTTTGGAAACACCATATATTTT.

This clone was seen only once. CDR3 bases: TGTGCCAGCAGTGACAGGGGAGGGGGGCAGCCCCAGCATTTT. This translates into CASSDRGGGQPQHF. This chain uses TRBV2 with TRBJ1-5, with TRBD1 as a possible D gene (6 bases). V was clipped by 3 bases and J by 7 bases, with 13 bases between them. Germline CDR1 reads SNHLY; CDR2 reads FYNNEI. The CDR3 spans 14 residues.

This chain uses TRBV27 with TRBJ2-1, with 10 bases fitting TRBD2. The CDR3 has 17 residues. V gave up 7 bases and J gave up 2 bases; unmatched junction bases: 11. Germline V CDR1 and CDR2: MNHEY, SMNVEV (reference sequence). The CDR3 coding sequence is TGTGCCAGCACCGCCATCCTCCTAGCGGGAGCCTACAATGAGCAGTTCTTC. Translated, it gives CASTAILLAGAYNEQFF.

This clone appeared once. The V and J genes are TRBV10-3 and TRBJ2-3; 13 nucleotides match TRBD2. In germline, CDR1 is ENHRY, CDR2 SYGVKD. With V trimmed by 4 bases and J by 4 bases, 5 bases remained unmatched. The length of the CDR3 is 16 residues. CDR3 amino acids: CAISAGTSGDADTQYF. CDR3 in DNA: TGTGCCATCAGTGCCGGGACTAGCGGGGACGCAGATACGCAGTATTTT.

V and J are TRBV6-6 and TRBJ1-5; 9 nucleotides line up with TRBD1. The J segment lost 6 bases and the V segment lost 6 bases, leaving 6 bases of the junction unmatched. Looked up from germline, CDR1 is MNHNY and CDR2 is SVGAGI (reference sequence). The CDR3 consists of 14 residues. The CDR3 here is CASRYRGHRQPQHF. In DNA, the CDR3 is TGTGCCAGCAGATACAGGGGGCATCGTCAGCCCCAGCATTTT.

The chain recombines TRBV7-9 with TRBJ1-5; 7 bases are shared with TRBD1. Trimming at V came to 1 base and at J to 1 base, leaving 4 bases not matched to a gene. The CDR3 contains 16 residues. Germline lookup yields CDR1 SEHNR and CDR2 FQNEAQ (reference sequence). CDR3 sequence: CASSLVRGLSNQPQHF. The CDR3 nucleotides are TGTGCCAGCAGCTTAGTGAGGGGGCTAAGCAATCAGCCCCAGCATTTT. Supplemented by reference TRBV7-9 and TRBJ1-5, the full variable domain reads DTGVSQNPRHKITKRGQNVTFRCDPISEHNRLYWYRQTLGQGPEFLTYFQNEAQLEKSRLLSDRFSAERPKGSFSTLEIQRTEQGDSAMYLCASSLVRGLSNQPQHFGDGTRLSIL.

This sequence joins TRBV5-6 and TRBJ1-5; unclear D gene. The length of the CDR3 is 14 residues. Germline-derived CDR1 and CDR2 are SGHDT and YYEEEE. The germline V and J ends were trimmed by 2 bases and 4 bases, with 10 bases remaining between them. This chain's CDR3 is CASSFRLLNQPQHF. CDR3 DNA sequence: TGTGCCAGCAGCTTTAGACTTTTAAATCAGCCCCAGCATTTT.

The CDR3, as DNA: TGTGCCAGCAGTTCATTGAGGGTGAACACTGAAGCTTTCTTT. As protein: CASSSLRVNTEAFF. The chain carries TRBV28 and TRBJ1-1; D unclear. V was cut by 4 bases and J by 0 bases, with 9 bases left in between. Germline loops: CDR1 MDHEN, CDR2 SYDVKM. The CDR3 spans 14 residues.

The gene calls are TRBV28 and TRBJ2-5; 10 bases are a match to TRBD2. Germline V gene lookup returns CDR1 MDHEN and CDR2 SYDVKM. V lost 7 bases, J lost 4 bases, and 3 bases stayed unmatched. CDR3 length equals 13 residues. The CDR3 here is CASTSGRLETQYF. DNA for the CDR3: TGTGCCAGCACTAGCGGGAGATTAGAGACCCAGTACTTC.

V and J are TRBV5-6 and TRBJ2-7, with 8 bases fitting TRBD2. Trimming removed 1 base from V and 0 bases from J; junction bases left unmatched: 0. Per germline, CDR1 SGHDT and CDR2 YYEEEE. This CDR3 is built from 14 residues. In DNA, the CDR3 is TGTGCCAGCAGCTTGAGCGGGAGCTCCTACGAGCAGTACTTC. It yields the protein CASSLSGSSYEQYF.